These 30 T cell receptor beta chains were sequenced from one sample in a study of blood T cell repertoires in COVID-19 (TCRdb year 2020). Library generation was performed with the immunoSEQ multiplex PCR assay. TCRdb carries this immuneACCESS record with in-frame sequences only. Its versions omit some clonotypes, under half of them owing to an unresolved V gene in the studies checked, with the rest unexplained. The sample includes roughly 90,000 clones, with more than 75% observed a single time. Clones ranked in the top ten supply about 5% of the sample. The sequencing sample was made of peripheral blood. The receptors originated from a man aged 40-49 years with acute or convalescent COVID-19.

J is TRBJ1-6 and V is TRBV28, with D maybe TRBD1 (6 bases). Trimming took 1 base from V and 0 from J, leaving 19 bases between them. Germline lookup yields CDR1 MDHEN and CDR2 SYDVKM. This CDR3 comprises 20 residues. CDR3 protein: CASSLYRDKRLSSYNSPLHF. Written as DNA, the CDR3 is TGTGCCAGCAGTTTATACAGGGACAAAAGATTGAGCTCCTATAATTCACCCCTCCACTTT. Based on the CDR3 plus reference TRBV28 and TRBJ1-6, the full variable domain is DVKVTQSSRYLVKRTGEKVFLECVQDMDHENMFWYRQDPGLGLRLIYFSYDVKMKEKGDIPEGYSVSREKKERFSLILESASTNQTSMYLCASSLYRDKRLSSYNSPLHFGNGTRLTVT.

The gene calls are TRBV2 and TRBJ2-7; 10 positions match TRBD2. Losses at the gene ends were 10 bases for V and 5 bases for J; bases not matched to a gene: 14. Germline V gene data show CDR1 as SNHLY and CDR2 as FYNNEI. The CDR3 loop spans 15 amino acids. The CDR3 DNA follows: TGTGCCACTAAAAAATCTGGGACTAGCGTTAACGAGCAGTACTTC. Its translation is CATKKSGTSVNEQYF. The whole variable domain, filled in from reference TRBV2 and TRBJ2-7, reads EPEVTQTPSHQVTQMGQEVILRCVPISNHLYFYWYRQILGQKVEFLVSFYNNEISEKSEIFDDQFSVERPDGSNFTLKIRSTKLEDSAMYFCATKKSGTSVNEQYFGPGTRLTVT.

In this sample, this clone turned up once. This chain uses TRBV5-1 with TRBJ2-7; TRBD1 might be the D (7 bases). V lost 4 bases to trimming and J lost 4 bases, with 18 bases between them. From germline, CDR1 is SGHRS and CDR2 YFSETQ. The CDR3 contains 15 residues. The CDR3 DNA reads as TGCGCCAGCAGCGCGGGACAGCCCTTCCTTTACGAGCAGTACTTC. Translating gives CASSAGQPFLYEQYF.

This chain connects TRBV27 to TRBJ1-6; TRBD1 matches 7 bases. CDR3 length: 15 residues. V dropped 6 bases and J dropped 7; count of bases not matched to a gene: 9. CDR1 and CDR2 (germline): MNHEY, SMNVEV (reference sequence). The DNA for the CDR3 is TGTGCCAGCAGGTCGTCCGGGACAGTCAATTCACCCCTCCACTTT. The encoded protein is CASRSSGTVNSPLHF.

The chain carries TRBV14 and TRBJ1-2; D is ambiguous. From germline, CDR1 is SGHDN and CDR2 FVKESK. CDR3 length: 13 residues. With 3 bases removed from V and 4 bases from J, the gap between germline ends came to 9 bases. As DNA, the CDR3 is TGTGCCAGCAGCCATGACAAAATCTATGGCTACACCTTC. Amino acid sequence: CASSHDKIYGYTF.

The rearrangement links TRBV30 to TRBJ1-1; weak D call: TRBD1 (5 bases). V was cut by 7 bases and J by 6 bases, with 15 bases left in between. CDR3 length: 12 amino acids. Per the germline V gene, CDR1 is GTSNPN and CDR2 is SVGIG (reference sequence). DNA of the CDR3: TGTGCCTCCTCCGGCGGGGGTCCTGAAGCTTTCTTT. It codes for CASSGGGPEAFF.

The rearrangement links TRBV29-1 to TRBJ2-5, with 7 bases lining up with TRBD2. The germline CDR1 and CDR2 sequences are SQVTM and ANQGSEA. With 6 bases clipped from V and 2 bases from J, the junction kept 3 bases outside the gene matches. The CDR3 has 12 amino acids. The CDR3 protein is CSVWGGQETQYF. The CDR3 DNA reads TGCAGCGTGTGGGGGGGTCAAGAGACCCAGTACTTC.

The chain combines TRBV25-1 with TRBJ2-7; maybe TRBD1 (6 bases). Germline-derived CDR1 and CDR2 are MGHDK and SYGVNS. V was shortened by 1 base and J by 2 bases, with 12 bases between the two germline ends. The CDR3 consists of 15 residues. DNA for the CDR3: TGTGCCAGCAGTGAATTGAATCCAGGGGCCTACGAGCAGTACTTC. It specifies CASSELNPGAYEQYF.

The J gene is TRBJ2-7, the V gene TRBV27; a weak D match, TRBD2 (6 bases). The CDR3 is 14 residues long. Germline V gene data show CDR1 as MNHEY and CDR2 as SMNVEV (reference sequence). V shed 6 bases and J shed 6 bases, with 18 bases lying between them. CDR3 sequence: CASRRAGTSGEQYF. The CDR3 DNA sequence: TGTGCCAGCAGAAGAGCCGGGACTTCGGGCGAGCAGTACTTC.

The V and J genes are TRBV9 and TRBJ1-2; maybe TRBD1 (5 bases). The CDR3 contains 11 residues. The germline gives CDR1 SGDLS, CDR2 YYNGEE. V dropped 4 bases and J dropped 8 bases, with 9 bases sitting between them. As DNA, the CDR3 is TGTGCCAGCAGCCAAAGGGGAGGCTACACCTTC. It is translated as CASSQRGGYTF. Full variable domain (rest looked up from reference TRBV9 and TRBJ1-2): DSGVTQTPKHLITATGQRVTLRCSPRSGDLSVYWYQQSLDQGLQFLIQYYNGEERAKGNILERFSAQQFPDLHSELNLSSLELGDSALYFCASSQRGGYTFGSGTRLTVV.

The chain has TRBV19 and TRBJ1-4; D call uncertain. Germline V gives CDR1 LNHDA, CDR2 SQIVND (reference sequence). The CDR3 sequence is 16 residues long. The germline V and J ends were trimmed by 5 bases and 3 bases, with 16 bases remaining between them. The CDR3 DNA reads as TGTGCCAGTAGTTTCGGCGTCACTAGCCCTAATGAAAAACTGTTTTTT. This codes for CASSFGVTSPNEKLFF.

This chain joins TRBV9 and TRBJ1-1, with D possibly being TRBD1 (6 bases). V was trimmed by 2 bases and J by 0 bases, leaving 8 bases between them. The CDR3 is 14 residues long. The germline V gene encodes CDR1 SGDLS and CDR2 YYNGEE. The CDR3 here is CASSVGQMNTEAFF. Here the CDR3 DNA reads TGTGCCAGCAGCGTCGGACAGATGAACACTGAAGCTTTCTTT.

The gene calls are TRBV12-5 and TRBJ1-6; D is unresolved. Germline CDR1 reads LGHNT; CDR2 reads FRNRAP. This CDR3 comprises 13 residues. V shed 0 bases and J shed 7 bases, with 4 bases lying between them. DNA of the CDR3: TGTGCTAGTGGTTTGGTACAGAATTCACCCCTCCACTTT. This codes for CASGLVQNSPLHF. The full variable domain, completed using reference TRBV12-5 and TRBJ1-6, is DARVTQTPRHKVTEMGQEVTMRCQPILGHNTVFWYRQTMMQGLELLAYFRNRAPLDDSGMPKDRFSAEMPDATLATLKIQPSEPRDSAVYFCASGLVQNSPLHFGNGTRLTVT.

The chain combines TRBV19 with TRBJ1-5; no definite D call. The CDR3 length is 14 residues. V was clipped by 2 bases and J by 6 bases, with 11 bases between them. CDR1 is LNHDA and CDR2 is SQIVND in the germline V gene (reference sequence). The CDR3 DNA reads TGTGCCAGTAGTATAAACCCCGGGGTTCAGCCCCAGCATTTT. Translation gives CASSINPGVQPQHF.

This clone was counted a single time. This rearrangement joins TRBV6-5 to TRBJ1-2, with D perhaps TRBD1 (6 bases). This CDR3 is built from 15 residues. V was clipped by 1 base and J by 5 bases, with 14 bases between them. Germline CDR1 and CDR2: MNHEY and SVGAGI. CDR3 DNA sequence: TGTGCCAGCAGTTACTGGTCAGGGGTTAATTATGGCTACACCTTC. Translating gives CASSYWSGVNYGYTF.

This clone was seen only once. The chain couples TRBV24-1 to TRBJ2-2; D possibly corresponds to TRBD1 (6 bases). Germline CDR1 is KGHDR and CDR2 is SFDVKD. Trimming stripped 12 bases from V and 2 bases from J, with 15 bases between. This CDR3 is 14 amino acids long. CDR3 protein: CASAPGQNTGELFF. In DNA form, the CDR3 reads TGTGCCTCCGCTCCGGGACAAAACACCGGGGAGCTGTTTTTT.

This clone has ten or more counts. CDR3 in amino acids: CASKTTSGGDNEQFF. The CDR3 nucleotides are TGTGCCAGCAAAACTACTAGCGGGGGTGACAATGAGCAGTTCTTC. This sequence joins TRBV19 and TRBJ2-1; 11 bases map to TRBD2. Losses at the gene ends were 9 bases for V and 5 bases for J; bases not matched to a gene: 9. Looked up from germline, CDR1 is LNHDA and CDR2 is SQIVND (reference sequence). The CDR3 consists of 15 residues.

The CDR3 DNA reads TGTGCCAGCAGGGGGGACAGGGGGAATCAGCCCCAGCATTTT. Protein product: CASRGDRGNQPQHF. The chain employs TRBV2 and TRBJ1-5, with 11 bases lining up with TRBD1. Germline CDR1 is SNHLY and CDR2 is FYNNEI. The length of the CDR3 is 14 residues. V shed 6 bases and J 4 bases; nucleotides not matched to a gene: 2.

The chain uses TRBV30 and TRBJ1-1, with D possibly TRBD1 on 6 matching bases. The length of the CDR3 is 15 residues. Trimming took 1 base from V and 0 from J, leaving 12 bases between them. In germline, CDR1 is GTSNPN, CDR2 SVGIG (reference sequence). The CDR3 coding sequence is TGTGCCTGGAGTGGGCCAGGGGCTGTGAACACTGAAGCTTTCTTT. It translates to CAWSGPGAVNTEAFF.

This sequence joins TRBV6-5 and TRBJ2-3, with D unclear. With 6 bases removed from V and 2 bases from J, the gap between germline ends came to 3 bases. The CDR3 covers 11 residues. Germline V gene lookup returns CDR1 MNHEY and CDR2 SVGAGI. The CDR3 is CASRHTDTQYF. DNA for the CDR3: TGTGCCAGCAGACACACAGATACGCAGTATTTT.

The rearrangement joins TRBV30 to TRBJ2-7, with TRBD1 matching 8 bases. V was pared by 3 bases and J by 3 bases, with 7 bases of the junction left unmatched. The CDR3 extends over 14 amino acids. CDR1 and CDR2 (germline): GTSNPN, SVGIG (reference sequence). CDR3 amino acids: CAWSTGTGDYEQYF. CDR3 nucleotides: TGTGCCTGGAGCACCGGGACAGGCGACTACGAGCAGTACTTC.

This rearrangement joins TRBV4-1 to TRBJ1-3; TRBD1 matches 8 bases. Germline V gene lookup returns CDR1 MGHRA and CDR2 YSYEKL. V was clipped by 5 bases and J by 1 base; unmatched bases: 4. The CDR3 totals 15 residues. Written as DNA, the CDR3 is TGCGCCAGCAGCGGGGACAGGTCTTCTGGAAACACCATATATTTT. Translated, it gives CASSGDRSSGNTIYF.

This chain joins TRBV5-4 and TRBJ1-3; D uncertain. The V end lost 1 base, the J end lost 0 bases, and 8 bases lay between the germline ends. The CDR3 totals 15 residues. Per the germline V gene, CDR1 is SGHNT and CDR2 is YYREEE (reference sequence). The CDR3 nucleotides read TGTGCCAGCAGCTTGCGGACTCTCTCTGGAAACACCATATATTTT. It codes for CASSLRTLSGNTIYF.

V and J are TRBV6-5 and TRBJ1-1; tentative D call: TRBD1 (6 bases). CDR3 size: 14 residues. V was cut by 0 bases and J by 1 base, with 6 bases left in between. Germline V gene sequence: CDR1 MNHEY, CDR2 SVGAGI. CDR3 region: CASSYSDRNTEAFF. CDR3 coding DNA: TGTGCCAGCAGTTACTCGGACAGGAACACTGAAGCTTTCTTT.

The chain has TRBV19 and TRBJ2-7, with D hard to call. V lost 3 bases and J 0 bases, leaving 6 bases between the germline ends. The CDR3 spans 13 residues. The germline V gene encodes CDR1 LNHDA and CDR2 SQIVND (reference sequence). The CDR3 DNA sequence: TGTGCCAGTAGTATTGCGGTCTCCTACGAGCAGTACTTC. Protein sequence: CASSIAVSYEQYF.

This chain links TRBV7-8 with TRBJ2-3, with D tentatively TRBD1 (5 bases). There are 13 residues in the CDR3. Germline V lookup: CDR1 SGHVS, CDR2 FQNEAQ. Trimming shortened V by 5 bases and J by 6 bases, and 12 bases separated the two germline ends. This CDR3 reads CASSLDTADTQYF. DNA for the CDR3: TGTGCCAGCAGCCTGGACACCGCCGATACGCAGTATTTT. Filled out from reference TRBV7-8 and TRBJ2-3, the complete variable domain reads GAGVSQSPRYKVAKRGQDVALRCDPISGHVSLFWYQQALGQGPEFLTYFQNEAQLDKSGLPSDRFFAERPEGSVSTLKIQRTQQEDSAVYLCASSLDTADTQYFGPGTRLTVL.

This chain joins TRBV7-2 and TRBJ2-3, with TRBD2 identical over 7 bases. J was trimmed by 4 bases and V by 2 bases; bases with no gene match: 9. The CDR3 covers 16 residues. The V gene's germline CDR1 is SGHTA and CDR2 FQGNSA. As DNA, the CDR3 is TGTGCCAGCAGCTTAACCGGCAGGGCGGGGGCAGATACGCAGTATTTT. It translates to CASSLTGRAGADTQYF.

In its sample, this clone was seen once. The CDR3 region is CATSNRDTDYEQYF. The CDR3 DNA is TGTGCCACCAGCAACCGGGACACAGACTACGAGCAGTACTTC. The chain has TRBV15 and TRBJ2-7, with D possibly TRBD1 on 6 matching bases. Germline V gene lookup returns CDR1 LNHNV and CDR2 YYDKDF (reference sequence). There are 14 residues in the CDR3. Deletions cut 4 bases from V and 3 bases from J, with 13 bases between.

V and J are TRBV5-1 and TRBJ2-5; 8 nucleotides line up with TRBD2. This CDR3 spans 15 amino acids. Germline V gives CDR1 SGHRS, CDR2 YFSETQ. V lost 0 bases to trimming and J lost 3 bases; unmatched junction nucleotides: 4. Here the CDR3 DNA reads TGCGCCAGCAGCTTGGCCGGGCGGGGGGAAGAGACCCAGTACTTC. Encoded protein: CASSLAGRGEETQYF.

V gene TRBV6-2 or TRBV6-3 combines with J gene TRBJ1-5; 10 bases align to TRBD1. The CDR3 length is 13 residues. Germline assignment: CDR1 MNHEY and CDR2 SVGEGT. Trimming cost V 5 bases and J 6 bases; bases outside gene matches: 1. Here the CDR3 reads CASSRQGAQPQHF. In DNA, the CDR3 is TGTGCCAGCAGTCGACAGGGGGCTCAGCCCCAGCATTTT.